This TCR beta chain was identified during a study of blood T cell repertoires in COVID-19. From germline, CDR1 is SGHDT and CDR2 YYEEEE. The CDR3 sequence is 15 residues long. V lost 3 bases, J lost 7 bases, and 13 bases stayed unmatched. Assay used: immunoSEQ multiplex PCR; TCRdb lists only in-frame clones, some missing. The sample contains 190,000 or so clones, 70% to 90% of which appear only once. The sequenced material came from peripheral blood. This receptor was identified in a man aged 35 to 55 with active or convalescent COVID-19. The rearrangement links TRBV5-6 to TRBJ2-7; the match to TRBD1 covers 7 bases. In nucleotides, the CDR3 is TGTGCCAGCAGCTCGCTGGGGACAGCCTCGGGGGAGCAGTACTTC. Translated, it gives CASSSLGTASGEQYF.